One and the same sample provided the 8 T cell receptor beta chains below, sequenced in a study of response to subunit inactivated influenza vaccine. One entry per CDR3 protein, called by TCRdb with MiXCR from the RT-PCR reads. Among about 540,000 distinct CDR3 sequences listed, under 30% were seen once. In addition, the sample was reused for a study of T cells expressing NK-cell markers. From that second work: With UMIs, 5'RACE template switching was used to make TCR beta cDNA.

The sample here was CD4+ T cells sorted from PBMCs, taken approximately 13 days after vaccination. These receptors were taken from a man aged 50-60 years who received an inactivated influenza vaccine.

With regard to this clonotype: One end of the junction varies from germline; a read error may be responsible. This chain uses TRBV20-1 with TRBJ2-5, with 13 bases lining up with TRBD2. CDR3 size: 16 residues. Germline lookup yields CDR1 DFQATT and CDR2 SNEGSKA (reference sequence). In nucleotides, the CDR3 is TGCAGTGCCAGAGGGACTAGCGGGGCGTTACAAGAGACCCAGTACTTC. Amino acid sequence: CSARGTSGALQETQYF.

The chain links TRBV7-3 to TRBJ2-2; 7 nucleotides align to TRBD1. This CDR3 is 19 amino acids long. Germline V gene lookup returns CDR1 SGHTA and CDR2 FQGTGA. Losses at the gene ends were 3 bases for V and 2 bases for J; bases not matched to a gene: 15. The CDR3: CASSFGPHLTGSNTGELFF. As DNA, the CDR3 is TGTGCCAGCAGCTTTGGACCCCATTTGACAGGGAGTAACACCGGGGAGCTGTTTTTT.

The CDR3 spells CASKLGQGTNIQYF. The CDR3 nucleotides read TGTGCCAGCAAGTTAGGACAGGGAACGAACATTCAGTACTTC. The chain uses TRBV7-2 and TRBJ2-4, with 8 bases fitting TRBD1. This CDR3 contains 14 residues. V gave up 7 bases and J gave up 7 bases; unmatched junction bases: 9. Germline-derived CDR1 and CDR2 are SGHTA and FQGNSA.

This chain connects TRBV30 to TRBJ2-3; D is perhaps TRBD1 (5 bases). The CDR3 extends over 14 amino acids. Germline loops: CDR1 GTSNPN, CDR2 SVGIG (reference sequence). V lost 3 bases and J 0 bases, leaving 10 bases between the germline ends. CDR3 residues: CAWRGPASTDTQYF. DNA for the CDR3: TGTGCCTGGAGGGGGCCAGCTAGCACAGATACGCAGTATTTT.

Only a few counts were recorded for this clonotype. The J gene is TRBJ1-1, the V gene TRBV12-3 or TRBV12-4, with D hard to call. The CDR3 sequence is 15 residues long. V dropped 2 bases and J dropped 3 bases, with 13 bases sitting between them. CDR3 region: CASSLNTRRYTEAFF. Written as DNA, the CDR3 is TGTGCCAGCAGTTTAAACACACGACGTTACACTGAAGCTTTCTTT.

The chain joins TRBV6-2 or TRBV6-3 to TRBJ2-2; D call uncertain. The germline CDR1 and CDR2 sequences are MNHEY and SVGEGT. V was cut by 7 bases and J by 1 base, with 10 bases left in between. This CDR3 comprises 14 residues. The CDR3 DNA is TGTGCCAGCAACTCAAACAGGAACACCGGGGAGCTGTTTTTT. It encodes CASNSNRNTGELFF.

This clonotype occurred a few times. The chain couples TRBV20-1 to TRBJ1-2, with D perhaps matching TRBD1 (5 bases). Germline CDR1 is DFQATT and CDR2 is SNEGSKA (reference sequence). The CDR3 loop spans 14 amino acids. V shed 1 base and J shed 5 bases, with 14 bases lying between them. In DNA, the CDR3 is TGCAGTGCTAGAGTTAAGGACATCGGATATGGCTACACCTTC. Protein: CSARVKDIGYGYTF.

As concerns this clonotype: A much more abundant neighbour one base away suggests this may be a read error. The V gene is TRBV6-1, the J gene TRBJ2-7; TRBD1 matches at 7 bases. CDR3 size: 12 residues. Germline CDR1 is MNHNS and CDR2 is SASEGT. V gave up 5 bases and J gave up 5 bases; unmatched junction bases: 3. The DNA of the CDR3 is TGTGCCAGCAGTAGAGGGGGCAACGAGCAGTACTTC. Amino acids: CASSRGGNEQYF.